The next 8 T cell receptor beta chains were all read from a single sample in a study of T cell responses to AZD1222 COVID-19 vaccine. Sequenced by immunoSEQ multiplex PCR; TCRdb stores in-frame clones only, minus some. The table has around 120,000 clones, just under 90% seen once; the top ten hold almost 4.5%. Sequenced here: peripheral blood, sampled on day 0 of AZD1222 vaccination. Every receptor here comes from an adult in good health.

The chain joins TRBV28 to TRBJ1-2; D is possibly TRBD1 (6 bases). The CDR3 extends over 16 amino acids. The V end lost 6 bases, the J end lost 7 bases, and 24 bases lay between the germline ends. The V gene's germline CDR1 is MDHEN and CDR2 SYDVKM. In nucleotides, the CDR3 is TGTGCCAGCAGCCTCCTCCCCAACAGGGAGGGTAGTGGCTACACCTTC. It is translated as CASSLLPNREGSGYTF.

This chain uses TRBV18 with TRBJ1-2, with 12 nucleotides matching TRBD1. V was pared by 4 bases and J by 0 bases, with 6 bases of the junction left unmatched. The CDR3 has 17 amino acids. Germline loops: CDR1 KGHSH, CDR2 LQKENI. The CDR3, as DNA: TGTGCCAGCTCACTAGGGACAGGGGGCGCCTCTAACTATGGCTACACCTTC. Its translation is CASSLGTGGASNYGYTF.

This chain connects TRBV27 to TRBJ2-4; weak D call: TRBD1 (5 bases). Germline CDR1 is MNHEY and CDR2 is SMNVEV (reference sequence). V was trimmed by 5 bases and J by 8 bases, leaving 16 bases between them. This CDR3 is built from 14 residues. The CDR3 is CASSLRVGADIQYF. Written as DNA, the CDR3 is TGTGCCAGCAGTCTTAGGGTTGGGGCAGACATTCAGTACTTC.

This clone was detected a few times. V and J are TRBV6-5 and TRBJ1-1, with D maybe TRBD1 (5 bases). The CDR3 sequence is 14 residues long. In germline, CDR1 is MNHEY, CDR2 SVGAGI. Trimming removed 6 bases at V and 4 bases at J, with 15 bases between. The CDR3 sequence: CASSTVGAGTEAFF. CDR3 coding DNA: TGTGCCAGCAGCACAGTAGGGGCGGGCACTGAAGCTTTCTTT.

DNA of the CDR3: TGTGCCAGCGGTTCAGGGAGATCAGTTACCGGGGAGCTGTTTTTT. Amino acid sequence: CASGSGRSVTGELFF. The chain couples TRBV6-5 to TRBJ2-2; perhaps D is TRBD1 or TRBD2 (5 bases each). The CDR3 covers 15 residues. From germline, CDR1 is MNHEY and CDR2 SVGAGI. Trimming cost V 8 bases and J 5 bases, with 18 bases left between them.

The chain uses TRBV2 and TRBJ2-7; a possible D gene is TRBD1 (6 bases). The CDR3 loop spans 14 amino acids. V lost 6 bases and J 3 bases, leaving 15 bases between the germline ends. Germline V gives CDR1 SNHLY, CDR2 FYNNEI. Here the CDR3 reads CASSDGPGDYEQYF. CDR3 bases: TGTGCCAGCAGCGACGGACCAGGGGACTACGAGCAGTACTTC.

This clone showed up just once. J is TRBJ1-3 and V is TRBV6-1, with 9 bases matching TRBD1. The V and J ends lost 4 bases and 0 bases, in that order; junction bases with no gene match: 4. The CDR3 has 16 amino acids. Looked up from germline, CDR1 is MNHNS and CDR2 is SASEGT. In nucleotides, the CDR3 is TGTGCCAGCAGTGCTGGACAGGGGAGCTCTGGAAACACCATATATTTT. It encodes CASSAGQGSSGNTIYF.

The chain combines TRBV6-1 with TRBJ1-2; TRBD1 is a possible D gene (5 bases). Germline lookup yields CDR1 MNHNS and CDR2 SASEGT. CDR3 size: 15 residues. V lost 0 bases and J lost 8, with 16 bases in between. In DNA form, the CDR3 reads TGTGCCAGCAGTGAAGCATTTTCGGCAGGGAGCGGCTACACCTTC. Protein product: CASSEAFSAGSGYTF.